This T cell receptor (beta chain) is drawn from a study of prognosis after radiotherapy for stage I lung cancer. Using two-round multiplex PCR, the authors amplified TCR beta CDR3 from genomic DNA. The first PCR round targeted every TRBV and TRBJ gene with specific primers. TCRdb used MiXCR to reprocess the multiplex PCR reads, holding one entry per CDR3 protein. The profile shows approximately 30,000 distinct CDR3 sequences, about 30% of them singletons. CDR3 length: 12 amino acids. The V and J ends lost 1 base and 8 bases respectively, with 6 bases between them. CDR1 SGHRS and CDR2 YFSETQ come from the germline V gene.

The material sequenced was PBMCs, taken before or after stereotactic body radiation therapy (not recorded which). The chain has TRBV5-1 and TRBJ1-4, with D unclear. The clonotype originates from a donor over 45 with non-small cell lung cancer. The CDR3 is CASSLYMEKLFF. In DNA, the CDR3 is TGCGCCAGCAGCTTGTACATGGAAAAACTGTTTTTT.